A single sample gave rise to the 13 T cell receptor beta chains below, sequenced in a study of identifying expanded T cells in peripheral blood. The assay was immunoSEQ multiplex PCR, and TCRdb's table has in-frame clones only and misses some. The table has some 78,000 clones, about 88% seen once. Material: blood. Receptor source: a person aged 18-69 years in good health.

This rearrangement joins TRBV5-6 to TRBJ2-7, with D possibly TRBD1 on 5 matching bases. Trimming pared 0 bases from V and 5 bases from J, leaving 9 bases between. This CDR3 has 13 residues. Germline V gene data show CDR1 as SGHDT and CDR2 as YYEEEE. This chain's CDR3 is CASSLAGLDEQYF. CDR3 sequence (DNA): TGTGCCAGCAGCTTGGCAGGGCTTGACGAGCAGTACTTC.

The CDR3 is CASSLGDGQGNTEAFF. In nucleotides, the CDR3 is TGTGCCAGCAGCTTGGGGGATGGACAGGGGAACACTGAAGCTTTCTTT. The gene calls are TRBV11-3 and TRBJ1-1; 8 nucleotides line up with TRBD1. Trimming at V came to 3 bases and at J to 1 base, leaving 7 bases not matched to a gene. CDR3 length equals 16 residues. Looked up from germline, CDR1 is SGHNT and CDR2 is YENEEA.

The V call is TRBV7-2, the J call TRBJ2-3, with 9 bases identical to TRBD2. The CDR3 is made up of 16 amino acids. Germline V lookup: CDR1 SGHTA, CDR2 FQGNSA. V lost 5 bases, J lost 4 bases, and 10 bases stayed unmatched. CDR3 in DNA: TGTGCCAGCAGCCCTCGCGGGGGGGCCTTGGCAGATACGCAGTATTTT. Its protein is CASSPRGGALADTQYF.

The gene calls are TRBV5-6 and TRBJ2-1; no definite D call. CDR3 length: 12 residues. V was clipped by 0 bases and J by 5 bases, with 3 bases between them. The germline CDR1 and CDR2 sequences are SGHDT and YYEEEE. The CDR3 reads CASSLVNNEQFF. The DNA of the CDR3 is TGTGCCAGCAGCTTGGTGAACAATGAGCAGTTCTTC.

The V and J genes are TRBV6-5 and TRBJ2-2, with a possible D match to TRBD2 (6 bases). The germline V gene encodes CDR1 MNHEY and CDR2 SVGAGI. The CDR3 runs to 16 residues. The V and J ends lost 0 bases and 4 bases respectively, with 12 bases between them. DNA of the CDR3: TGTGCCAGCAGTTACTCGGGTCTGGGGGGCACCGGGGAGCTGTTTTTT. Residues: CASSYSGLGGTGELFF.

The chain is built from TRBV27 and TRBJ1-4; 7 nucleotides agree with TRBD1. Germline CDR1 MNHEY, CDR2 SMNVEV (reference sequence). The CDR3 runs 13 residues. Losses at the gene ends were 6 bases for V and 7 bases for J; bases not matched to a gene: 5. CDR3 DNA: TGTGCCAGCAGCCAGGGGGGGAGTGAAAAACTGTTTTTT. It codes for CASSQGGSEKLFF.

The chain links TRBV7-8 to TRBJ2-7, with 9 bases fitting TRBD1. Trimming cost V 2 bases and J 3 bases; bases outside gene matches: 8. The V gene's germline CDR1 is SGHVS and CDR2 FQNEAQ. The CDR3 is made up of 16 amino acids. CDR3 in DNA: TGTGCCAGCAGCTTAAGTTCGGGACAGGGAATCTACGAGCAGTACTTC. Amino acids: CASSLSSGQGIYEQYF.

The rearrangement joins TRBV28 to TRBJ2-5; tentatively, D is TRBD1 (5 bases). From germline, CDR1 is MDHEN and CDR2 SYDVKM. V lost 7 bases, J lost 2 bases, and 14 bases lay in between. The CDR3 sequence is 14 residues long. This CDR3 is CASTRGTGQETQYF. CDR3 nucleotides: TGTGCCAGCACCCGAGGAACAGGACAAGAGACCCAGTACTTC. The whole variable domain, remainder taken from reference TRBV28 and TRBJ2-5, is DVKVTQSSRYLVKRTGEKVFLECVQDMDHENMFWYRQDPGLGLRLIYFSYDVKMKEKGDIPEGYSVSREKKERFSLILESASTNQTSMYLCASTRGTGQETQYFGPGTRLLVL.

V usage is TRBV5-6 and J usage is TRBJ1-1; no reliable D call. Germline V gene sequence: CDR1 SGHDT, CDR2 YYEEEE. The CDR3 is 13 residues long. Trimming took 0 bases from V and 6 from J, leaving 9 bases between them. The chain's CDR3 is CASSLVGGSEAFF. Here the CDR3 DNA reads TGTGCCAGCAGCTTGGTGGGAGGGTCTGAAGCTTTCTTT.

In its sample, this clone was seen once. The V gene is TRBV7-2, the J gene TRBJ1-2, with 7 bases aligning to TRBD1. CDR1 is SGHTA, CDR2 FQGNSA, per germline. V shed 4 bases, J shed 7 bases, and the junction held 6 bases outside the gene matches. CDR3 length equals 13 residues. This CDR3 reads CASSSQGLGGYTF. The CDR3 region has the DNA TGTGCCAGCAGCTCACAGGGGCTCGGTGGCTACACCTTC. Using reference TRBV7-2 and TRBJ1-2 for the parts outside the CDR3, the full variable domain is GAGVSQSPSNKVTEKGKDVELRCDPISGHTALYWYRQSLGQGLEFLIYFQGNSAPDKSGLPSDRFSAERTGGSVSTLTIQRTQQEDSAVYLCASSSQGLGGYTFGSGTRLTVV.

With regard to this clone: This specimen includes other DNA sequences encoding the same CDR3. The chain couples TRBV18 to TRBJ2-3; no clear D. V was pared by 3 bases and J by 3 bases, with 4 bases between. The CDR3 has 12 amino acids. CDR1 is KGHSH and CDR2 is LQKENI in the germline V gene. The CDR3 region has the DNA TGTGCCAGCTCACCGGGGACAGATACGCAGTATTTT. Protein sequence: CASSPGTDTQYF.

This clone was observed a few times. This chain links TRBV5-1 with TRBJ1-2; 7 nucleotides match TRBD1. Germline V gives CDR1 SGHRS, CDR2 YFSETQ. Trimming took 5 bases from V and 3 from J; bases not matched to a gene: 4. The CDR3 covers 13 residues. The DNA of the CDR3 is TGCGCCAGCAGACGAACAGGGGACTATGGCTACACCTTC. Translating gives CASRRTGDYGYTF.

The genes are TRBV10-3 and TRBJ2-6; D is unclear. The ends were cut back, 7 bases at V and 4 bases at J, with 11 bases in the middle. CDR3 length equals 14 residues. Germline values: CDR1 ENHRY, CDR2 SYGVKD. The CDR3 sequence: CAITSTPGANVLTF. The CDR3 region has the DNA TGTGCCATCACATCAACTCCCGGGGCCAACGTCCTGACTTTC.